These 10 T cell receptor beta chains share one sample of origin, sequenced in a study of blood T cell repertoires in COVID-19. Clones were read by immunoSEQ multiplex PCR, and TCRdb kept only the in-frame ones, dropping some. Of about 430,000 clones listed, over 75% are singletons. Input material: PBMCs or T cells enriched from blood (not recorded which). The receptor source for this set is a woman in her 30s with acute COVID-19.

The V call is TRBV7-2, the J call TRBJ2-5, with D perhaps TRBD2 (6 bases). The CDR3 length is 15 residues. Germline CDR1 is SGHTA and CDR2 is FQGNSA. Trimming took 4 bases from V and 4 from J, leaving 16 bases between them. The CDR3 protein is CASSSAGGALETQYF. The CDR3 DNA reads TGTGCCAGCAGCTCGGCCGGCGGGGCTTTAGAGACCCAGTACTTC. Combining the CDR3 with reference TRBV7-2 and TRBJ2-5 gives the whole variable domain GAGVSQSPSNKVTEKGKDVELRCDPISGHTALYWYRQSLGQGLEFLIYFQGNSAPDKSGLPSDRFSAERTGGSVSTLTIQRTQQEDSAVYLCASSSAGGALETQYFGPGTRLLVL.

CDR3 nucleotides: TGTGCCAGCAGCCAGAGAGGAGCTTTCTTT. Its protein is CASSQRGAFF. The chain recombines TRBV3-1 (or the pseudogene TRBV3-2) with TRBJ1-1; D call uncertain. The CDR3 loop spans 10 amino acids. Trimming stripped 3 bases from V and 10 bases from J, with 6 bases between. Germline V gene data show CDR1 as LGHDT and CDR2 as YNNKEL (reference sequence).

This sequence joins TRBV11-2 and TRBJ2-7; 11 bases align to TRBD1. Germline assignment: CDR1 SGHAT and CDR2 FQNNGV. The CDR3 length is 14 residues. With 4 bases clipped from V and 4 bases from J, the junction kept 3 bases outside the gene matches. The CDR3 sequence is CASSSGTGGYEQYF. The CDR3 bases are TGTGCCAGCAGCTCCGGGACAGGGGGTTACGAGCAGTACTTC.

V gene TRBV2 combines with J gene TRBJ2-6; TRBD2 matches at 8 bases. The CDR3 contains 17 residues. Trimming cost V 4 bases and J 5 bases; bases outside gene matches: 10. Germline CDR1 is SNHLY and CDR2 is FYNNEI. The CDR3 region is CASSGPVAGSRANVLTF. The CDR3 DNA follows: TGTGCCAGCAGTGGACCGGTAGCGGGATCTAGGGCCAACGTCCTGACTTTC.

CDR3 region: CASHPRGSDTQYF. CDR3 nucleotides: TGTGCAAGTCACCCTCGCGGGTCCGATACGCAGTATTTT. The rearrangement uses TRBV12-2 and TRBJ2-3; the D call in the table, TRBD2, was not verified against the DNA. TRBV12-2 is classified as a pseudogene. The CDR3 is 13 residues long.

The V gene is TRBV5-4, the J gene TRBJ1-1; D is perhaps TRBD1 (5 bases). Per the germline V gene, CDR1 is SGHNT and CDR2 is YYREEE (reference sequence). CDR3 length equals 13 residues. V lost 0 bases, J lost 12 bases, and 15 bases lay in between. The CDR3 bases are TGTGCCAGCAGCTTGGATCGGGGGACGACACCTTTCTTT. Encoded protein: CASSLDRGTTPFF.

This clone was detected only once. J is TRBJ1-5 and V is TRBV6-5; 7 bases are a match to TRBD1. The junction had 5 bases not matched to a gene; V was cut back by 5 bases and J by 1 base. The CDR3 consists of 15 residues. From germline, CDR1 is MNHEY and CDR2 SVGAGI. In nucleotides, the CDR3 is TGTGCCAGCAGTACGCACAGGGGAAGCAATCAGCCCCAGCATTTT. Its protein product is CASSTHRGSNQPQHF.

The V and J genes are TRBV30 and TRBJ1-4; D unclear. CDR3 length: 15 residues. The germline CDR1 and CDR2 sequences are GTSNPN and SVGIG (reference sequence). Deletions cut 0 bases from V and 6 bases from J, with 14 bases between. CDR3 sequence reads: CAWSVGSQPHEKLFF. The CDR3 bases are TGTGCCTGGAGTGTAGGTTCACAGCCGCATGAAAAACTGTTTTTT.

This rearrangement joins TRBV20-1 to TRBJ1-3, with 7 bases that match TRBD1. Germline CDR1 and CDR2: DFQATT and SNEGSKA (reference sequence). V lost 2 bases to trimming and J lost 8 bases; unmatched junction nucleotides: 0. The length of the CDR3 is 11 residues. The CDR3 here is CSARQGDTIYF. In DNA form, the CDR3 reads TGCAGTGCTAGACAGGGGGACACCATATATTTT.

The rearrangement joins TRBV7-3 to TRBJ2-3; possibly TRBD2 for D (6 bases). Germline assignment: CDR1 SGHTA and CDR2 FQGTGA. The length of the CDR3 is 14 residues. V was cut by 3 bases and J by 3 bases, with 10 bases left in between. The CDR3 here is CASSFGRGTDTQYF. The CDR3 DNA reads TGTGCCAGCAGCTTCGGACGGGGGACAGATACGCAGTATTTT.